The subject of this entry is one T cell receptor (beta chain). Per the study methods: Researchers report that nucleated cell counts were estimated from reference gene primer amplification. Clones were sequenced by immunoSEQ multiplex PCR, and TCRdb holds only the in-frame ones, with some missing. V and J calls and clone size are as listed in that table; D and trimming were resolved from the DNA. The table has more than 9,500 clones, roughly four fifths seen once. With V trimmed by 1 base and J by 0 bases, 4 bases remained unmatched. This CDR3 is built from 16 residues. CDR1 is KGHSH, CDR2 LQKENI, per germline. This specimen comes from a study of blood T cell repertoires in COVID-19. In the study overall: From the United States, Italy and Spain came samples of acute and convalescent COVID-19. Sample material is recorded as cDNA or gDNA derived from T cells, B-cell-depleted T cells, or PBMCs.

The sequencing input was peripheral blood. This receptor was taken from a woman aged 55 to 70 with acute or convalescent COVID-19. The gene calls are TRBV18 and TRBJ1-1, with 8 bases aligning to TRBD1. CDR3: CASSPRQGALNTEAFF. CDR3 in DNA: TGTGCCAGCTCACCACGCCAGGGGGCCCTGAACACTGAAGCTTTCTTT.